Below, 26 T cell receptor beta chains from the same sample are listed, as sequenced in a study of breast tumors, draining lymph nodes, adjacent tissues. Samples came from axillary lymph nodes draining the breast cancer. TCRdb analysed the multiplex PCR reads with MiXCR anew, one entry per CDR3 protein. Among roughly 260,000 distinct CDR3 sequences, around 31% were seen once, and the ten largest hold more than 0.85%. Sequenced sample: axillary lymph node tissue. Receptors originate from a female donor with breast cancer. Some clones in this sample may be carry-over from other donors' samples.

A remark on this clonotype: This may be a read error, as it is one base from a much larger clone. The chain has TRBV20-1 and TRBJ1-2; D uncertain. The CDR3 totals 12 residues. CDR1 and CDR2 from the germline V gene are DFQATT and SNEGSKA (reference sequence). The chain's CDR3 is CSAEDQAGGSTF. The CDR3 DNA reads TGCAGTGCTGAGGATCAGGCGGGAGGCTCCACCTTC.

This clonotype was seen at least ten times. V and J are TRBV15 and TRBJ2-7; 12 bases are a match to TRBD1. CDR1 is LNHNV, CDR2 YYDKDF, per germline (reference sequence). The CDR3 totals 16 residues. V lost 4 bases to trimming and J lost 4 bases; unmatched junction nucleotides: 8. CDR3 residues: CATSTGQGAMGYEQYF. DNA of the CDR3: TGTGCCACCAGCACGGGACAGGGGGCGATGGGGTACGAGCAGTACTTC.

In the case of this clonotype: Given a much more abundant clone one base away, this may be a read error. This chain uses TRBV5-4 with TRBJ1-3, with 8 nucleotides matching TRBD1. The CDR3 loop spans 17 amino acids. Germline loops: CDR1 SGHNT, CDR2 YYREEE (reference sequence). The CDR3, as DNA: TGTGCCAGCAGCTGGGGGATACAGGGGGACTCTGGAAACACCCTATATTTT. It translates to CASSWGIQGDSGNTLYF.

This clonotype has at least ten counts. This chain joins TRBV20-1 and TRBJ2-1, with D unresolved. Looked up from germline, CDR1 is DFQATT and CDR2 is SNEGSKA (reference sequence). The CDR3 extends over 12 amino acids. Trimming left V 6 bases short and J 6 bases short, with 12 bases between. The CDR3 reads CSATSGFNEQFF. CDR3 coding DNA: TGCAGTGCCACGTCAGGTTTCAATGAGCAGTTCTTC.

The sample holds many counts of this clonotype. The chain employs TRBV4-1 and TRBJ2-7, with 8 positions matching TRBD1. CDR3 length: 15 residues. Unmatched junction bases numbered 7, after V lost 4 bases and J lost 2 bases. Germline CDR1 MGHRA, CDR2 YSYEKL. The CDR3 sequence: CASSPYGQGPYEQYF. CDR3 bases: TGCGCCAGCAGCCCTTACGGACAGGGCCCCTACGAGCAGTACTTC.

The rearrangement uses TRBV7-8 and TRBJ2-7; 10 nucleotides align to TRBD2. The CDR3 totals 16 residues. V lost 8 bases and J lost 0; bases outside the gene matches: 10. Looked up from germline, CDR1 is SGHVS and CDR2 is FQNEAQ. The CDR3, as DNA: TGTGCCAGCTCACCACTTCCTAGCGGGAGCTCCTACGAGCAGTACTTC. This sequence encodes CASSPLPSGSSYEQYF. The whole variable domain, remainder taken from reference TRBV7-8 and TRBJ2-7, is GAGVSQSPRYKVAKRGQDVALRCDPISGHVSLFWYQQALGQGPEFLTYFQNEAQLDKSGLPSDRFFAERPEGSVSTLKIQRTQQEDSAVYLCASSPLPSGSSYEQYFGPGTRLTVT.

This chain connects TRBV6-2 or TRBV6-3 to TRBJ2-1; D is uncertain. Germline V CDR1 and CDR2: MNHEY, SVGEGT. This CDR3 has 14 amino acids. Trimming left V 5 bases short and J 8 bases short, with 16 bases between. The CDR3 spells CASSLRFYNDEQFF. CDR3 DNA: TGTGCCAGCAGTCTTAGGTTCTACAATGATGAGCAGTTCTTC.

This clonotype showed up many times. V and J are TRBV15 and TRBJ2-2; D remains ambiguous. With 0 bases removed from V and 1 base from J, the gap between germline ends came to 6 bases. Germline CDR1 and CDR2: LNHNV and YYDKDF (reference sequence). The CDR3 loop spans 15 amino acids. CDR3 nucleotides: TGTGCCACCAGCAGAGACCTAGAGAACACCGGGGAGCTGTTTTTT. It is translated as CATSRDLENTGELFF.

Remarks on this clonotype: With a much larger clone just one base away, this may be a read error. The J gene is TRBJ2-5, the V gene TRBV11-3; a weak D match, TRBD2 (6 bases). The V end was cut by 0 bases, the J end by 5 bases, with 16 bases between. Germline assignment: CDR1 SGHNT and CDR2 YENEEA. The CDR3 runs 16 residues. The CDR3 is CASSLESRAGRETQYF. DNA of the CDR3: TGTGCCAGCAGCTTAGAGTCTAGAGCGGGCCGGGAGACCCAGTACTTC. Variable domain in full (rest from reference TRBV11-3 and TRBJ2-5): EAGVVQSPRYKIIEKKQPVAFWCNPISGHNTLYWYLQNLGQGPELLIRYENEEAVDDSQLPKDRFSAERLKGVDSTLKIQPAELGDSAVYLCASSLESRAGRETQYFGPGTRLLVL.

This clonotype has a count of ten or more. The V call is TRBV5-6, the J call TRBJ1-2, with D uncertain. V lost 0 bases and J 5 bases, leaving 11 bases between the germline ends. Looked up from germline, CDR1 is SGHDT and CDR2 is YYEEEE. The length of the CDR3 is 14 residues. CDR3 nucleotide sequence: TGTGCCAGCAGCTTGGCCGGGGAACCTTATGGCTACACCTTC. It is translated as CASSLAGEPYGYTF.

The V gene is TRBV3-1, the J gene TRBJ2-3; tentatively, D is TRBD1 or TRBD2 (6 bases each). From germline, CDR1 is LGHDT and CDR2 YNNKEL (reference sequence). V was cut by 5 bases and J by 6 bases, with 9 bases left in between. The CDR3 has 12 amino acids. The CDR3 bases are TGTGCCAGCAGCGGGGGGCTGGATACGCAGTATTTT. It specifies CASSGGLDTQYF.

This clonotype came up many times. J is TRBJ2-1 and V is TRBV10-3, with D perhaps TRBD2 (5 bases). This CDR3 is built from 15 residues. V lost 3 bases and J lost 3, with 12 bases in between. The germline V gene has CDR1 ENHRY and CDR2 SYGVKD. The CDR3 loop reads CAISELDRVYNEQFF. DNA of the CDR3: TGTGCCATCAGTGAACTAGATCGGGTCTACAATGAGCAGTTCTTC.

In regard to this clonotype: The CDR3 does not end in the conserved phenylalanine or tryptophan, so this is likely a read error. This sequence joins TRBV10-1 and TRBJ1-1; no clear D. Trimming pared 0 bases from V and 4 bases from J, leaving 9 bases between. The CDR3 sequence is 14 residues long. The germline V gene encodes CDR1 WNHNN and CDR2 SYGVQD (reference sequence). The CDR3 sequence: CASSESGRPTEAFV. The CDR3 DNA sequence: TGCGCCAGCAGTGAGTCGGGGAGGCCCACTGAAGCTTTCGTT.

This clonotype was observed many times. The V gene is TRBV4-3, the J gene TRBJ2-1, with 9 positions matching TRBD2. The CDR3 loop spans 16 amino acids. Germline-derived CDR1 and CDR2 are LGHNA and YSLEER. The junction had 3 bases not matched to a gene; V was cut back by 1 base and J by 2 bases. The CDR3 loop reads CASSQVRLAAYNEQFF. CDR3 in DNA: TGCGCCAGCAGCCAAGTCAGACTAGCGGCCTACAATGAGCAGTTCTTC.

The table lists this clonotype with a few counts. The chain employs TRBV12-3 or TRBV12-4 and TRBJ2-1; tentatively, D is TRBD1 or TRBD2 (5 bases each). V lost 8 bases to trimming and J lost 6 bases, with 20 bases between them. The CDR3 runs 15 residues. The CDR3 nucleotides read TGTGCCAGCCACGGGACCCCCCAGATATTCAATGAGCAGTTCTTC. Its protein product is CASHGTPQIFNEQFF.

Comment on this clonotype: Since a much larger clone is just one base distant, this may be a read error. No conserved phenylalanine or tryptophan ends this CDR3, so it is likely a read error. The chain recombines TRBV20-1 with TRBJ2-7; 10 bases line up with TRBD2. V lost 6 bases and J lost 7; bases outside the gene matches: 15. CDR1 is DFQATT, CDR2 SNEGSKA, per germline (reference sequence). The CDR3 runs to 15 residues. The CDR3: CSALTSGPQAGEQYS. Here the CDR3 DNA reads TGCAGTGCGCTGACTAGCGGGCCTCAAGCAGGGGAGCAGTACTCC.

About this clonotype itself: A much bigger clone sits one base away, suggesting this may be a read error. Since no conserved phenylalanine or tryptophan closes the CDR3, a read error is the likely cause. The chain has TRBV19 and TRBJ2-1; D is possibly TRBD2 (7 bases). This CDR3 spans 16 amino acids. V lost 3 bases, J lost 10 bases, and 22 bases lay in between. Germline V gene sequence: CDR1 LNHDA, CDR2 SQIVND (reference sequence). The CDR3: CASSMEDGGPRDEQFS. CDR3 nucleotide sequence: TGTGCCAGTAGTATGGAGGACGGGGGGCCCCGGGACGAGCAGTTCTCC.

A remark on this clonotype: One base away lies a much larger clone, so this may be a sequencing read error. This chain connects TRBV19 to TRBJ2-7; 10 bases align to TRBD2. V shed 3 bases and J 3 bases; nucleotides not matched to a gene: 11. Germline CDR1 LNHDA, CDR2 SQIVND (reference sequence). CDR3 size: 17 residues. CDR3 residues: CASSMEASSGSVYEQYF. The CDR3 DNA is TGTGCCAGTAGTATGGAGGCCTCTAGCGGGAGTGTCTACGAGCAGTACTTC.

This clonotype has at least ten counts. This sequence joins TRBV7-8 and TRBJ2-1; 8 positions match TRBD2. Trimming removed 4 bases from V and 8 bases from J; junction bases left unmatched: 16. This CDR3 spans 17 amino acids. CDR1 and CDR2 from the germline V gene are SGHVS and FQNEAQ. The DNA for the CDR3 is TGTGCCAGCAGCTACAACACCGGGACTAGGGAAGCGGATGAGCAGTTCTTC. Protein product: CASSYNTGTREADEQFF.

Ten or more counts support this clonotype. The CDR3: CASGRDHGDEQFF. DNA for the CDR3: TGTGCCAGCGGGCGGGACCATGGCGATGAGCAGTTCTTC. The rearrangement joins TRBV2 to TRBJ2-1; possible D gene TRBD2, 6 bases. With 8 bases removed from V and 8 bases from J, the gap between germline ends came to 16 bases. The CDR3 runs to 13 residues. CDR1 and CDR2 (germline): SNHLY, FYNNEI.

This chain uses TRBV18 with TRBJ2-1; 7 nucleotides line up with TRBD2. CDR1 is KGHSH, CDR2 LQKENI, per germline. V was clipped by 2 bases and J by 9 bases; unmatched bases: 7. The CDR3 consists of 14 residues. The CDR3 here is CASSPLAGVAEQFF. The DNA of the CDR3 is TGTGCCAGCTCACCATTGGCGGGAGTGGCTGAGCAGTTCTTC.

Remarks on this clonotype: This could be a read error, since a much larger clone is one nucleotide away. This chain uses TRBV12-5 with TRBJ2-7, with D perhaps matching TRBD1 (6 bases). The CDR3 consists of 13 residues. Germline V gene sequence: CDR1 LGHNT, CDR2 FRNRAP. The V end was cut by 1 base, the J end by 9 bases, with 13 bases between. Here the CDR3 reads CASGLGLPDRQYF. The CDR3 coding sequence is TGTGCTAGTGGTTTGGGCCTGCCGGACAGGCAGTACTTC.

Of note for this clonotype: This may stem from a read error, because a much larger clone lies one nucleotide away. The rearrangement joins TRBV9 to TRBJ1-6; D not resolved. The CDR3 loop spans 15 amino acids. From germline, CDR1 is SGDLS and CDR2 YYNGEE. The CDR3 sequence is CASSVGPEVGSPPHF. Here the CDR3 DNA reads TGTGCCAGCAGCGTAGGGCCGGAAGTCGGCTCACCCCCCCACTTT. Full variable domain (missing parts from reference TRBV9 and TRBJ1-6): DSGVTQTPKHLITATGQRVTLRCSPRSGDLSVYWYQQSLDQGLQFLIQYYNGEERAKGNILERFSAQQFPDLHSELNLSSLELGDSALYFCASSVGPEVGSPPHFGNGTRLTVT.

This clonotype was picked up many times. The chain joins TRBV4-3 to TRBJ1-2; tentatively, D is TRBD1 (5 bases). Trimming cost V 0 bases and J 8 bases, with 10 bases left between them. This CDR3 is 13 amino acids long. The germline V gene encodes CDR1 LGHNA and CDR2 YSLEER. The CDR3 here is CASSQDRARGYTF. The DNA for the CDR3 is TGCGCCAGCAGCCAAGACAGGGCACGCGGCTACACCTTC.

This clonotype was recorded many times. The V gene is TRBV12-5, the J gene TRBJ2-5; D is ambiguous. Deletions cut 2 bases from V and 5 bases from J, with 6 bases between. Germline V gives CDR1 LGHNT, CDR2 FRNRAP. The CDR3 contains 12 residues. CDR3 sequence: CASGLSTETQYF. The CDR3 DNA reads as TGTGCTAGTGGTTTGTCGACTGAGACCCAGTACTTC.

To note about this clonotype: At one of its ends the junction is not consistent with the germline gene, which may arise from a read error. CDR3 nucleotides: TGCGCCAGCTCAGACGGCCCAGGGAGGGGTTCCTACAATGAGCAGTTCTTC. Translation: CASSDGPGRGSYNEQFF. The chain uses TRBV7-2 and TRBJ2-1; TRBD2 matches 7 bases. The CDR3 runs 17 residues. Germline CDR1 is SGHTA and CDR2 is FQGNSA.